This T cell receptor (beta chain) was recovered during a study of cytomegalovirus exposure and HLA in healthy donors. Germline CDR1 WSHSY, CDR2 SAAADI. CDR3 length: 16 amino acids. Unmatched junction bases numbered 5, after V lost 3 bases and J lost 3 bases. This table comes from immunoSEQ multiplex PCR, and its TCRdb copy is limited to in-frame clones, with some not included. Counted here are roughly 52,000 clones, 90% occurring once; the ten biggest clones make up around 2.8%. The J gene is TRBJ2-1, the V gene TRBV10-2, with 10 nucleotides matching TRBD2. The sequence derives from a man aged 18 to 29 in good health and CMV-seronegative. The material sequenced was PBMCs. This CDR3 is CASSDPSGRGYNEQFF. For the CDR3, the DNA is TGCGCCAGCAGTGACCCCAGCGGGAGGGGCTACAATGAGCAGTTCTTC.